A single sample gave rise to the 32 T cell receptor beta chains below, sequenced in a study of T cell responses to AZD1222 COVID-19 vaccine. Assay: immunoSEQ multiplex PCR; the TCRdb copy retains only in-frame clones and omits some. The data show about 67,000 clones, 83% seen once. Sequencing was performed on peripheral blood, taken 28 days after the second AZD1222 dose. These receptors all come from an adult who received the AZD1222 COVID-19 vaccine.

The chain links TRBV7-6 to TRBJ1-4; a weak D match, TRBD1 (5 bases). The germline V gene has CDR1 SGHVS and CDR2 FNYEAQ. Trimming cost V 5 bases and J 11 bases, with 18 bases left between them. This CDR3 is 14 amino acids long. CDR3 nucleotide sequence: TGTGCCAGCAGCGCGGGGCTGCAGGGAGGGAAACTGTTTTTT. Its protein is CASSAGLQGGKLFF. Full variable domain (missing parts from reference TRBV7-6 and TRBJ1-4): GAGVSQSPRYKVTKRGQDVALRCDPISGHVSLYWYRQALGQGPEFLTYFNYEAQQDKSGLPNDRFSAERPEGSISTLTIQRTEQRDSAMYRCASSAGLQGGKLFFGSGTQLSVL.

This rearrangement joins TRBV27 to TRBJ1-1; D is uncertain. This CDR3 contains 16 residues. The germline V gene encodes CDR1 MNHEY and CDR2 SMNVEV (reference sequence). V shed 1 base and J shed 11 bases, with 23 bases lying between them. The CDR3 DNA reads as TGTGCCAGCAGTTTATTAAAGAGGGAAAACTCACTGATCGCTTTCTTT. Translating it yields CASSLLKRENSLIAFF.

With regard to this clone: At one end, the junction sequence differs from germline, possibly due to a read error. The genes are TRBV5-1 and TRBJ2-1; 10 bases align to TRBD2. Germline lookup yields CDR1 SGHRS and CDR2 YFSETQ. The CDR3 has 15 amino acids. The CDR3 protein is CASSLVRLAGAERFF. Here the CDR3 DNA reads TGCGCCAGCAGCTTGGTTCGGCTAGCGGGGGCGGAGCGGTTCTTC.

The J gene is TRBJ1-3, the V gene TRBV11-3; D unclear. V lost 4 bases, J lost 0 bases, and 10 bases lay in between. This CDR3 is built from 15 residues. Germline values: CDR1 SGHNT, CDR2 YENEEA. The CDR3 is CASSYERSSGNTIYF. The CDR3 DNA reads TGTGCCAGCAGCTACGAGAGGAGCTCTGGAAACACCATATATTTT.

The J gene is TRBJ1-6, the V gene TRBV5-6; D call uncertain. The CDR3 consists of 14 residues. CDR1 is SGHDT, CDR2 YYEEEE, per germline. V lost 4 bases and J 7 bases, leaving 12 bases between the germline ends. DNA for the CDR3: TGTGCCAGCAGCCGGAGGAGTCTGAATTCACCCCTCCACTTT. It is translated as CASSRRSLNSPLHF.

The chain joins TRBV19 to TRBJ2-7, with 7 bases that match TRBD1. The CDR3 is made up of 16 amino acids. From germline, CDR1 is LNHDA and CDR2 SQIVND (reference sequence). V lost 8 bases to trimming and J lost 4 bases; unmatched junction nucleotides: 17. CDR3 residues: CASAFIRGGNRYEQYF. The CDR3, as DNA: TGTGCCAGTGCCTTTATACGAGGGGGCAATAGATACGAGCAGTACTTC.

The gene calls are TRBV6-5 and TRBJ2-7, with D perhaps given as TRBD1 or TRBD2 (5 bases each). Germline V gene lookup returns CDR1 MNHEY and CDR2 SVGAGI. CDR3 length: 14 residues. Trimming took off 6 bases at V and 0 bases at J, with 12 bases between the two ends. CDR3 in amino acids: CASSQRGSSYEQYF. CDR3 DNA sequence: TGTGCCAGCAGCCAGAGGGGCAGCTCCTACGAGCAGTACTTC.

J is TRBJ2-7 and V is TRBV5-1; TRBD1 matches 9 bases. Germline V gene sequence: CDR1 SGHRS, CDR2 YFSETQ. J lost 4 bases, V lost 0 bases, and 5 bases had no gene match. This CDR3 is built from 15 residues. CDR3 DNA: TGCGCCAGCAGCTTGGTGTACAGGGGGCGTTACGAGCAGTACTTC. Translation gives CASSLVYRGRYEQYF.

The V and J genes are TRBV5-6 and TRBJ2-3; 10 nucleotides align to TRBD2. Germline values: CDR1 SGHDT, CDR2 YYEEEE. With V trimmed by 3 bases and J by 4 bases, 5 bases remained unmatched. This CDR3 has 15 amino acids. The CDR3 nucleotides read TGTGCCAGCAGCTCTAGCGGGGGCTCCCCAGATACGCAGTATTTT. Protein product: CASSSSGGSPDTQYF. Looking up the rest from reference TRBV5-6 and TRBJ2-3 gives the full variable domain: DAGVTQSPTHLIKTRGQQVTLRCSPKSGHDTVSWYQQALGQGPQFIFQYYEEEERQRGNFPDRFSGHQFPNYSSELNVNALLLGDSALYLCASSSSGGSPDTQYFGPGTRLTVL.

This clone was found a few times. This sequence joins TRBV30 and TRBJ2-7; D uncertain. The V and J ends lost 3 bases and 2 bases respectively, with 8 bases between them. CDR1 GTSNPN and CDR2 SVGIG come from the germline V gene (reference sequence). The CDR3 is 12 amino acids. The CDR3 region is CAWSPITYEQYF. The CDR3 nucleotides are TGTGCCTGGAGCCCGATAACCTACGAGCAGTACTTC.

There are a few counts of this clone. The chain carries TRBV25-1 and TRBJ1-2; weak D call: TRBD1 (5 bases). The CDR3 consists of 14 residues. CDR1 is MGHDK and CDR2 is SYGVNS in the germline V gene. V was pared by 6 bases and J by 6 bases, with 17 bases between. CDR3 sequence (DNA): TGTGCCAGCAGCGGAACTAGGGGCTTCGATGGCTACACCTTC. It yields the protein CASSGTRGFDGYTF.

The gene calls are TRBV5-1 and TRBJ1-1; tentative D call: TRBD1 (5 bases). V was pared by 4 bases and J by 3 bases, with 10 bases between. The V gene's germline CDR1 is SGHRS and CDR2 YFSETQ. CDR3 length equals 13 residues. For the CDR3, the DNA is TGCGCCAGCAGCCGGGGGTCCTACACTGAAGCTTTCTTT. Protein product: CASSRGSYTEAFF.

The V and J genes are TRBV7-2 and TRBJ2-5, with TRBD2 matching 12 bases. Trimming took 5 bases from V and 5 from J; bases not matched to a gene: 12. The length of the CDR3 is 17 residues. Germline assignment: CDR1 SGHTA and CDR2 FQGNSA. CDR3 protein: CASSLLLAGGPVETQYF. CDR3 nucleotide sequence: TGTGCCAGCAGCCTCCTCCTAGCGGGGGGGCCTGTCGAGACCCAGTACTTC.

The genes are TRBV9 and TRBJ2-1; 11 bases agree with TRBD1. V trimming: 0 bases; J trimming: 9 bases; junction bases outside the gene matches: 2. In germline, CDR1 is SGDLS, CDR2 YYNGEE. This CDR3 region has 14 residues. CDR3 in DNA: TGTGCCAGCAGCGTAGGGACAGGGGGCTTTGAGCAGTTCTTC. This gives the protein CASSVGTGGFEQFF.

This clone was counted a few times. The CDR3 DNA reads as TGTGCCACCAGTGATGCCAAACTAGCGGGGGGGCTTAGCTCCTACAATGAGCAGTTCTTC. Protein sequence: CATSDAKLAGGLSSYNEQFF. The chain couples TRBV24-1 to TRBJ2-1; TRBD2 matches at 13 bases. Germline loops: CDR1 KGHDR, CDR2 SFDVKD. This CDR3 contains 20 residues. J was trimmed by 0 bases and V by 3 bases; bases with no gene match: 10.

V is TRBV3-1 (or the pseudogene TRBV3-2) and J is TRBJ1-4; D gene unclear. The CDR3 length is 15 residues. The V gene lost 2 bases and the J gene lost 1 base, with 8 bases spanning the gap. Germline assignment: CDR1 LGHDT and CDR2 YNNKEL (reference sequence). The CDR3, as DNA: TGTGCCAGCAGCCAACGGACGGGAACTAATGAAAAACTGTTTTTT. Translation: CASSQRTGTNEKLFF.

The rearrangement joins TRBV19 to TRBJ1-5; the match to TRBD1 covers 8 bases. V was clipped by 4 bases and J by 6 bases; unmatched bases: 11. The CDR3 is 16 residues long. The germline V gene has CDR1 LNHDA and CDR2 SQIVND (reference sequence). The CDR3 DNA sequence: TGTGCCAGTAGTAACGGACAGGGTTCTTTCAGTCAGCCCCAGCATTTT. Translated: CASSNGQGSFSQPQHF.

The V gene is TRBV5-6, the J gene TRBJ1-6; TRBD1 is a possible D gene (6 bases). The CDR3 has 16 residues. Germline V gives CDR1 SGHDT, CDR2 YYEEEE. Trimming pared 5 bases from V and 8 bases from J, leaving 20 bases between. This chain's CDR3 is CASSPSGARSYSPLHF. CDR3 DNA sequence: TGTGCCAGCAGTCCCTCGGGGGCACGGTCCTATTCACCCCTCCACTTT.

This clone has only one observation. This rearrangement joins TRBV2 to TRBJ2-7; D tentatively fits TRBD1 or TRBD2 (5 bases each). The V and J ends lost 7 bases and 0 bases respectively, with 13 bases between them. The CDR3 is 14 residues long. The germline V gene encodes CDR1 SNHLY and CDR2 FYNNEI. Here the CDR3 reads CASIRDGYSYEQYF. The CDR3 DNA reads TGTGCCAGCATCAGGGACGGATACTCCTACGAGCAGTACTTC.

DNA of the CDR3: TGCAGCGTCCTCACGGAGACAGGGGGCAGGGGGGACTATGGCTACACCTTC. Encoded protein: CSVLTETGGRGDYGYTF. The V and J genes are TRBV29-1 and TRBJ1-2, with 10 bases identical to TRBD1. V shed 6 bases, J shed 3 bases, and the junction held 16 bases outside the gene matches. In germline, CDR1 is SQVTM, CDR2 ANQGSEA. The CDR3 loop spans 17 amino acids.

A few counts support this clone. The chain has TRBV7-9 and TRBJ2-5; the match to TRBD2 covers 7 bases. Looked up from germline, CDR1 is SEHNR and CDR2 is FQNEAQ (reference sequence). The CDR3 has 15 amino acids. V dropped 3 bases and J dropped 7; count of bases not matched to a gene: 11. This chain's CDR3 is CASSFRDSWGGTQYF. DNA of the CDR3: TGTGCCAGCAGCTTTCGGGACTCTTGGGGGGGGACCCAGTACTTC.

The CDR3 nucleotides are TGTGCCAGCAGTTACACGGGGGCAGGGCCATACGAGCAGTACTTC. Its translation is CASSYTGAGPYEQYF. The V and J genes are TRBV6-5 and TRBJ2-7; D may be TRBD1 or TRBD2 (6 bases each). Trimming pared 2 bases from V and 4 bases from J, leaving 15 bases between. The germline gives CDR1 MNHEY, CDR2 SVGAGI. The CDR3 runs to 15 residues.

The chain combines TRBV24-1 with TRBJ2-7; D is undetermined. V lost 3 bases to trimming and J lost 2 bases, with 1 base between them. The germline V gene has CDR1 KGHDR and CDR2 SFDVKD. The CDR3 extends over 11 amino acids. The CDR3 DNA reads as TGTGCCACCAGTGATGCCTACGAGCAGTACTTC. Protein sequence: CATSDAYEQYF.

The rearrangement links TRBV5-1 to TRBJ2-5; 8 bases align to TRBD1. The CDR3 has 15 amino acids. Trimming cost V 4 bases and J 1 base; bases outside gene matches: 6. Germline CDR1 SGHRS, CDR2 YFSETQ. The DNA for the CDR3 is TGCGCCAGCAGCCGAGGACAGGGACCCCAAGAGACCCAGTACTTC. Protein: CASSRGQGPQETQYF.

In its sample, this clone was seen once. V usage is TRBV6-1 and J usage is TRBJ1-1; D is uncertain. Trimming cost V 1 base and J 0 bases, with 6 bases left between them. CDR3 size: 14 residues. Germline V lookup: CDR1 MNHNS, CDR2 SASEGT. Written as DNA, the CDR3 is TGTGCCAGCAGTGAAGGGTGGGTGAACACTGAAGCTTTCTTT. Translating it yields CASSEGWVNTEAFF.

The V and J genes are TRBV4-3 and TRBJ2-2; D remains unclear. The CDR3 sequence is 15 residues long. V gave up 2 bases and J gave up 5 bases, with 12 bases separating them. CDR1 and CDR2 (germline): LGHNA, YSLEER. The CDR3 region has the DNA TGCGCCAGCAGCCAATTCGCCGCAAGGACCGGGGAGCTGTTTTTT. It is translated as CASSQFAARTGELFF.

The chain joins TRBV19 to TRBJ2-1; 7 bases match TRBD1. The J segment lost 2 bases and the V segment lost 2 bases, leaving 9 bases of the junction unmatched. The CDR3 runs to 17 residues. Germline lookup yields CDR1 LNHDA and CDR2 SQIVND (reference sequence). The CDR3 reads CASSISLTGSPYNEQFF. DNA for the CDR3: TGTGCCAGTAGTATATCTCTGACAGGGAGTCCCTACAATGAGCAGTTCTTC.

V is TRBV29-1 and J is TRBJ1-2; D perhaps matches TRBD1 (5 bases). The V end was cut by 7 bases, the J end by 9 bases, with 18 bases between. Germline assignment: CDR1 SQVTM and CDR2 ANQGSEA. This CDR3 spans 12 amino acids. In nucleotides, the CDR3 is TGCAGCGGAGAGGTGGGGGGTTTGAGCTACACCTTC. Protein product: CSGEVGGLSYTF.

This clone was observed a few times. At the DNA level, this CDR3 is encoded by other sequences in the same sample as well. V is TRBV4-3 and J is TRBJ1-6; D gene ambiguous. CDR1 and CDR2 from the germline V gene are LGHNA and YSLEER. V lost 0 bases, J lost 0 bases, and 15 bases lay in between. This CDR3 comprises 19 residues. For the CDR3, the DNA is TGCGCCAGCAGCCAAGATAGAGTGTCCGGAAGCTCCTATAATTCACCCCTCCACTTT. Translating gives CASSQDRVSGSSYNSPLHF.

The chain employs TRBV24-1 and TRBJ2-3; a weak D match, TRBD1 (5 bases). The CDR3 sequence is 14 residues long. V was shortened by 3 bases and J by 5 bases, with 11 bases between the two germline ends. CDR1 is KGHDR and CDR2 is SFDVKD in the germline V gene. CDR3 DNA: TGTGCCACCAGTGATATACCTCAGGGAGATACGCAGTATTTT. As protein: CATSDIPQGDTQYF.

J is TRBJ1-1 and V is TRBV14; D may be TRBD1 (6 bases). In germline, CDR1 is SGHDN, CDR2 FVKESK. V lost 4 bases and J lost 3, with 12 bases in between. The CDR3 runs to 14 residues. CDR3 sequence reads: CASSLLQGYTEAFF. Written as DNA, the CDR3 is TGTGCCAGCAGCCTACTACAGGGTTACACTGAAGCTTTCTTT. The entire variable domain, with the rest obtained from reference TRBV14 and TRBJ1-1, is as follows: EAGVTQFPSHSVIEKGQTVTLRCDPISGHDNLYWYRRVMGKEIKFLLHFVKESKQDESGMPNNRFLAERTGGTYSTLKVQPAELEDSGVYFCASSLLQGYTEAFFGQGTRLTVV.

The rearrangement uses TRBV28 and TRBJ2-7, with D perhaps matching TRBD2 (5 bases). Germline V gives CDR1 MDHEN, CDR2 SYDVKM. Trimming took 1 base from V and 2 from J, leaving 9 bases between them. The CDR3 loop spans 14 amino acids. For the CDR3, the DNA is TGTGCCAGCAGTTTATATGAGGGAACCTACGAGCAGTACTTC. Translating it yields CASSLYEGTYEQYF.